One TCR beta chain is described in this entry. The antigen this receptor binds is unknown. Per-base qualities were not stored, and no clone one base away is much larger. Enrolling through a virtual design, the prospective study's participants ranged in age from roughly 18 to 89 years and lived across 24 United States geographic areas. In the prospective study, participants were assigned to cohorts based on the clinical history participants reported in a screening survey and a study questionnaire. A participant counted as exposed if, within 2 weeks of entering the study, that participant had been in contact with someone who had a PCR-confirmed or clinician-diagnosed COVID-19 case. Each participant in the prospective study had whole blood, serum and a nasopharyngeal or oropharyngeal swab collected by mobile phlebotomists. Participants in the prospective study had the option to provide additional blood draws and questionnaires over a 2-month period. Before DNA extraction, blood samples from the prospective study were shipped at room temperature or frozen.

CDR3 length: 17 amino acids, cysteine to phenylalanine. This entry keeps only the CDR3 DNA: 51 bases, framed from base 1. Looking up the germline V gene yields CDR1 SGHDN and CDR2 FVKESK. Trimmed from V: 1 base; trimmed from J: 6 bases; junction bases lacking a gene match: 11. The data were taken from a study of blood T cell repertoires in COVID-19 (TCRdb year 2020). For context, the study as a whole: Samples covering the acute and convalescent phases of COVID-19 were provided by collaborators in the United States, Italy and Spain. The material from the prospective study consisted of cDNA or gDNA derived from T cells, B-cell-depleted T cells, or PBMCs. The dataset comprised deeply sampled blood TCRbeta repertoires from subjects exposed to, actively infected with, or recovered from COVID-19. The repertoires were released in a freely available public database meant as a resource for research on the immune response to SARS-CoV-2. The samples were drawn from two sources: the first 160 participants of the ongoing ImmuneRACE study, and 1,000 to 1,500 subjects contributed by 6 global collaborators. Nearly every sample came with metadata listing a de-identified subject ID, COVID-19 status, age in years and sex. HLA class I and class II types, where available, came from metadata supplied by the sample provider rather than from assay-based typing.

Study-wide conclusions, independent of this receptor: How much clinical and demographic metadata was included differed by source and by participant, and the metadata was provided uncurated.

The immunoSEQ Assay, a bias-controlled multiplex PCR, was used to amplify TCRbeta CDR3 regions from genomic DNA. The original pipeline was this. The number of nucleated cells in each sample was estimated from the amplification of reference gene primers within the assay. To quantify the absolute abundance of each unique TCRbeta CDR3 rearrangement, sequence reads were collapsed and filtered. For each sample, productive Simpson clonality was calculated as the square root of Simpson's diversity index across productive rearrangements. As stored in TCRdb, this immuneACCESS dataset retains in-frame rearrangements with V and J assigned. A fraction of the clones does not appear; measured against another copy, unresolved V genes explain less than half of the discrepancy, and the remainder lacks a known reason. D and trimming come from the DNA, and the V and J calls and clone size come from that table. A total of about 350,000 clones appear in this sample, 88% of them only once. The ten largest make up 0.85% to 1.3% of the sample.

Material for sequencing was PBMCs or T cells enriched from blood (not recorded which). Recombination joined TRBV14 with TRBJ2-1, with TRBD1 matching 8 junction bases. This TCR came from a woman under 40 who had been exposed to COVID-19. The sequence in DNA is TGTGCCAGCAGCCAAGCCTCGACGACAGGGGATGTCAATGAGCAGTTCTTC. Its protein product is CASSQASTTGDVNEQFF.